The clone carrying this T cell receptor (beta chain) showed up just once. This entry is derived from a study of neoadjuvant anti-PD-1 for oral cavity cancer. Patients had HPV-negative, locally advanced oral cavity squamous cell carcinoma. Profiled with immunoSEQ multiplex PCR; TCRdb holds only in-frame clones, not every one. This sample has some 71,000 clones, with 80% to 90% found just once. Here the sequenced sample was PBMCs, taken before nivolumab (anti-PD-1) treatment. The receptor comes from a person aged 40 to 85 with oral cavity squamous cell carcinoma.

The CDR3 DNA reads as TGCGCCAGCAGCCCCGGGGCGGGGATGGGCAACATTCAGTACTTC. Its protein is CASSPGAGMGNIQYF. This chain uses TRBV5-1 with TRBJ2-4; tentative D call: TRBD2 (6 bases). Trimming took 4 bases from V and 7 from J, leaving 18 bases between them. Germline loops: CDR1 SGHRS, CDR2 YFSETQ. The CDR3 runs to 15 residues.